The 16 T cell receptor beta chains below were found in one sample sequenced in a study of OX40 agonist ivuxolimab in advanced cancers. TCRdb's table, derived via immunoSEQ multiplex PCR, lists solely in-frame clones and lacks some. This table holds some 65,000 clones, around 84% found once. The sequences come from CD4+ or CD8+ T cells sorted from blood, collected in a trial of the OX40 agonist ivuxolimab. The receptors were sampled from an adult with an advanced solid tumor such as melanoma, head and neck, liver or kidney cancer.

The V and J genes are TRBV9 and TRBJ1-5; D is uncertain. From germline, CDR1 is SGDLS and CDR2 YYNGEE. There are 15 residues in the CDR3. Trimming removed 0 bases at V and 2 bases at J, with 9 bases between. The CDR3 is CASSVDWVGNQPQHF. The DNA for the CDR3 is TGTGCCAGCAGCGTAGATTGGGTGGGCAATCAGCCCCAGCATTTT. The full variable domain, in which reference TRBV9 and TRBJ1-5 provide the parts outside the CDR3, is DSGVTQTPKHLITATGQRVTLRCSPRSGDLSVYWYQQSLDQGLQFLIQYYNGEERAKGNILERFSAQQFPDLHSELNLSSLELGDSALYFCASSVDWVGNQPQHFGDGTRLSIL.

CDR3 DNA sequence: TGTGCCAGCAGCCCCGGGACAGGGTGGAACACTGAAGCTTTCTTT. Translating gives CASSPGTGWNTEAFF. J is TRBJ1-1 and V is TRBV5-6, with 9 bases that match TRBD1. This CDR3 is built from 15 residues. With V trimmed by 4 bases and J by 1 base, 5 bases remained unmatched. The V gene's germline CDR1 is SGHDT and CDR2 YYEEEE.

This clone occurred a few times. The chain is built from TRBV29-1 and TRBJ2-7; tentatively, D is TRBD2 (7 bases). Germline V gene data show CDR1 as SQVTM and CDR2 as ANQGSEA. Between the trimmed V and J ends, which lost 6 bases and 0 bases, there was a span of 12 bases. CDR3 length: 13 residues. This CDR3 reads CSVGGGGSYEQYF. CDR3 bases: TGCAGCGTGGGGGGCGGGGGCTCCTACGAGCAGTACTTC.

This clone was seen a single time. This chain connects TRBV7-8 to TRBJ1-2; D is undetermined. Trimming pared 1 base from V and 5 bases from J, leaving 14 bases between. This CDR3 spans 15 amino acids. Germline V gene data show CDR1 as SGHVS and CDR2 as FQNEAQ. The CDR3, as DNA: TGTGCCAGCAGCTTAGGGGGTATAAATCAATATGGCTACACCTTC. This sequence encodes CASSLGGINQYGYTF.

The chain recombines TRBV2 with TRBJ1-5, with no clear D. The germline gives CDR1 SNHLY, CDR2 FYNNEI. CDR3 length equals 15 residues. Trimming removed 0 bases at V and 5 bases at J, with 11 bases between. CDR3 coding DNA: TGTGCCAGCAGTGAAGCGTCGGCGAGGGATCAGCCCCAGCATTTT. Encoded protein: CASSEASARDQPQHF.

This clone occurred once. This chain connects TRBV6-5 to TRBJ2-1; D uncertain. Germline V lookup: CDR1 MNHEY, CDR2 SVGAGI. The CDR3 runs to 14 residues. Trimming cost V 6 bases and J 10 bases, with 19 bases left between them. In DNA form, the CDR3 reads TGTGCCAGCAGAGTTCAGTCCTCCCCTGGGGAGCAGTTCTTC. Its translation: CASRVQSSPGEQFF.

This chain links TRBV5-1 with TRBJ2-5, with D tentatively TRBD2 (5 bases). V was pared by 4 bases and J by 1 base, with 11 bases between. Germline V gene lookup returns CDR1 SGHRS and CDR2 YFSETQ. This CDR3 is 14 amino acids long. CDR3 loop: CASSPDGIQETQYF. In nucleotides, the CDR3 is TGCGCCAGCAGCCCCGACGGGATCCAAGAGACCCAGTACTTC.

The rearrangement joins TRBV27 to TRBJ1-1, with TRBD1 matching 7 bases. V shed 1 base, J shed 0 bases, and the junction held 17 bases outside the gene matches. The V gene's germline CDR1 is MNHEY and CDR2 SMNVEV (reference sequence). This CDR3 is 20 amino acids long. The CDR3 sequence: CASSLWGVGTGALMNTEAFF. In nucleotides, the CDR3 is TGTGCCAGCAGTTTATGGGGAGTTGGAACAGGGGCTCTCATGAACACTGAAGCTTTCTTT.

This chain connects TRBV7-2 to TRBJ2-5, with D possibly being TRBD1 (5 bases). The J call is doubtful: the DNA matches TRBJ2-7 better. Germline CDR1 SGHTA, CDR2 FQGNSA. The CDR3 contains 14 residues. CDR3 nucleotides: TGTGCCAGCAGCTCCCTGACAGCTTCCTACGAGCAGTACTTC. Translated, it gives CASSSLTASYEQYF.

This chain joins TRBV30 and TRBJ1-4; D uncertain. The CDR3 has 15 residues. Between the trimmed V and J ends, which lost 0 bases and 0 bases, there was a span of 8 bases. CDR1 is GTSNPN, CDR2 SVGIG, per germline (reference sequence). The CDR3 nucleotides read TGTGCCTGGAGTGTACGGGGAGCAACTAATGAAAAACTGTTTTTT. Amino acids: CAWSVRGATNEKLFF.

The chain carries TRBV6-5 and TRBJ2-3, with 7 bases fitting TRBD1. Germline-derived CDR1 and CDR2 are MNHEY and SVGAGI. CDR3 length equals 16 residues. J lost 6 bases, V lost 2 bases, and 11 bases had no gene match. CDR3 DNA sequence: TGTGCCAGCAGTTACCAGCGGAGACAGGGCGGGGATACGCAGTATTTT. Its protein is CASSYQRRQGGDTQYF.

The gene calls are TRBV27 and TRBJ1-5; D perhaps matches TRBD1 (6 bases). CDR3 length equals 14 residues. Germline loops: CDR1 MNHEY, CDR2 SMNVEV (reference sequence). Trimming stripped 10 bases from V and 2 bases from J, with 15 bases between. In nucleotides, the CDR3 is TGTGCCACACGGCAGGGGTATCGCAATCAGCCCCAGCATTTT. This gives the protein CATRQGYRNQPQHF.

The rearrangement uses TRBV5-4 and TRBJ1-2; TRBD1 might be the D (6 bases). Germline values: CDR1 SGHNT, CDR2 YYREEE (reference sequence). This CDR3 is built from 15 residues. Deletions cut 2 bases from V and 8 bases from J, with 19 bases between. The CDR3 is CASSFDVPHRDGYTF. For the CDR3, the DNA is TGTGCCAGCAGCTTTGACGTCCCACACAGGGACGGCTACACCTTC.

This clone appeared once. The genes are TRBV15 and TRBJ2-7; TRBD1 matches at 7 bases. Germline loops: CDR1 LNHNV, CDR2 YYDKDF (reference sequence). The length of the CDR3 is 15 residues. V gave up 3 bases and J gave up 1 base; unmatched junction bases: 6. In DNA form, the CDR3 reads TGTGCCACCAGCAGGCCGGGACAGACATCCTACGAGCAGTACTTC. Translated: CATSRPGQTSYEQYF.

Points on this clone: Other nucleotide sequences from this sample produce the same CDR3. The V and J genes are TRBV7-9 and TRBJ2-2, with D unresolved. The ends were cut back, 2 bases at V and 6 bases at J, with 10 bases in the middle. The germline gives CDR1 SEHNR, CDR2 FQNEAQ (reference sequence). The CDR3 has 14 residues. This CDR3 is CASSLPQKSGELFF. CDR3 nucleotides: TGTGCCAGCAGCTTACCCCAGAAATCCGGGGAGCTGTTTTTT.

The genes are TRBV5-1 and TRBJ2-1, with 10 positions matching TRBD2. The V and J ends lost 2 bases and 4 bases, in that order; junction bases with no gene match: 21. CDR1 is SGHRS and CDR2 is YFSETQ in the germline V gene. The CDR3 consists of 21 residues. CDR3 in DNA: TGCGCCAGCAGCTTTCCAGTGGCGGGCCTTAATAGCGGGAGGCCTTACAATGAGCAGTTCTTC. It specifies CASSFPVAGLNSGRPYNEQFF.